This T cell receptor (beta chain) originates from a study of Ad26.COV2.S vaccination and SARS-CoV-2 variants. Produced via immunoSEQ multiplex PCR; TCRdb's table is partial and in-frame only. There are fewer than 400,000 clones in the sample; around four fifths occur only once, and under 2.5% lies in the top ten. Germline CDR1 is KGHDR and CDR2 is SFDVKD. This CDR3 is 17 amino acids long. The V end lost 1 base, the J end lost 7 bases, and 18 bases lay between the germline ends. Turning to this clone: Its antigen is undetermined.

The treatment denotes: 15 to 20 received Ad26.COV2.S at low or high dose, single or two shots; several received placebo; per-sample allocation not given. Vaccine and placebo recipients were sampled on day 63 after the first injection. Study results and limitations: Analyses that measured TCR breadth and depth may have underestimated total T cell responses.

The clonotype was recovered from a person aged 18-60 years who received the Ad26.COV2.S COVID-19 vaccine or a placebo. The specimen was peripheral blood, collected in a trial of Ad26.COV2.S vaccine versus placebo. The V and J genes are TRBV24-1 and TRBJ2-2; D may be TRBD1 (6 bases). CDR3 bases: TGTGCCACCAGTGATTTCCGAGGGGGTAAAATGGACGGGGAGCTGTTTTTT. This translates into CATSDFRGGKMDGELFF.